This T cell receptor (beta chain) comes out of a study of T cell changes during pregnancy in multiple sclerosis. Germline assignment: CDR1 SGHDT and CDR2 YYEEEE. This CDR3 is 16 amino acids long. V shed 2 bases and J 4 bases; nucleotides not matched to a gene: 10. TCRdb's copy holds only in-frame clones and misses some; the assay was immunoSEQ multiplex PCR. Altogether about 49,000 clones are present, nearly 90% being singletons, with the ten largest covering 5% to 6.5%. The clonotype was recovered from a female donor in good health, enrolled as a control in a pregnancy study. Sequencing used peripheral blood, obtained after pregnancy. The gene calls are TRBV5-6 and TRBJ1-1; TRBD1 matches 8 bases. The CDR3 DNA follows: TGTGCCAGCAGCTTAGGCAGGGGGCGAATGACCACTGAAGCTTTCTTT. This translates into CASSLGRGRMTTEAFF.